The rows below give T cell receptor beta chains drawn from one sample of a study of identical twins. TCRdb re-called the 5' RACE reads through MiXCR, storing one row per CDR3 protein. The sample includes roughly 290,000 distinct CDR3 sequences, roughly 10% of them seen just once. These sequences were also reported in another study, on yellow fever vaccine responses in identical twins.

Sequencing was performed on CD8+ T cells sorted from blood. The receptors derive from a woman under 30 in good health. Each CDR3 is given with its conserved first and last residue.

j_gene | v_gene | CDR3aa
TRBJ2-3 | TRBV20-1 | CSARDLQGTDTQYF
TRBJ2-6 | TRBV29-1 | CSVGDNSGANVLTF
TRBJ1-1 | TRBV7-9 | CASRGDRLNTEAFF
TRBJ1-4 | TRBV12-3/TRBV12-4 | CASTGTGEKLFF
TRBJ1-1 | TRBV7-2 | CASSSTHLTGLNTEAFF
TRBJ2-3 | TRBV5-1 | CASSLAGGLDTQYF
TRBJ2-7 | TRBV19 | CASSIMATSYEQYF
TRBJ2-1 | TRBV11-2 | CASSPIGLASYSYNEQFF
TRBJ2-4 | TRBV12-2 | CASRFSGLAAKNIQYF
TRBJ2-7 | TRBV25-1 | CASSELGAATYEQYF
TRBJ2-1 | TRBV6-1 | CASSGTPSGANEQFF
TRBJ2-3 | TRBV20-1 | CSDLAVTDTQYF
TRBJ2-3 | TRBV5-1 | CASSLDLTSTDTQYF
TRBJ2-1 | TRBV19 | CASSAGGYNEQFF
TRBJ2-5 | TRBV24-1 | CATRSSGEETQYF
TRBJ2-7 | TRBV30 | CAWSGRALPYEQYF
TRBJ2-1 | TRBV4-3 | CASSLGVGTYNEQFF
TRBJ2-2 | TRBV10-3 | CAISEFIRDQRGTGELFF
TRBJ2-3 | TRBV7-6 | CASSPRTTTDTQYF
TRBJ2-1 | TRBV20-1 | CSARWGLAGDRFSYNEQFF
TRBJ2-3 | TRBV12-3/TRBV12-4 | CASSSSGDSDTQYF
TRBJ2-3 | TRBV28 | CASKGGISTDTQYF
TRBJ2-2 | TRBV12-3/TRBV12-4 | CASSSPVATGELFF
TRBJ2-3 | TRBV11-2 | CASSLPDRPRGTDTQYF
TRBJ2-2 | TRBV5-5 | CASSLVQYTGELFF
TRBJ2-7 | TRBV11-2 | CASSFGEGAYEQYF
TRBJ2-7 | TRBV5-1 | CASSTGTGLRVEQYF
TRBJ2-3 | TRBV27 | CASSRIGGVDTQYF
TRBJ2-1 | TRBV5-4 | CASSNSGTSGGTEQFF
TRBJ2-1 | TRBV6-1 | CASSGGSNEQFF
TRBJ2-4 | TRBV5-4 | CASSPGGPGNIQYF
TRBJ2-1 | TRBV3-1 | CASSQGGLPGNEQFF
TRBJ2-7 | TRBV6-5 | CASSYSVTGTGRSYEQYF
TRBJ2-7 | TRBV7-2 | CASSQASFYEQYF
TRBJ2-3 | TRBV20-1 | CSARLAGGPLLDTQYF
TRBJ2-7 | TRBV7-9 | CASSPRKTGVFLEQYF
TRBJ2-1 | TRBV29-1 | CSVDLGLAENEQFF
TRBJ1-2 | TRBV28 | CASSSGTFYGYTF
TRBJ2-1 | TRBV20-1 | CCARLNLAGSSYNEQFF
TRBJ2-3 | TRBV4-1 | CASSQRAGRSTDTQYF
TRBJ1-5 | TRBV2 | CASSVQGSNQPQHF
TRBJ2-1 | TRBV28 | CASSSWTGWNEQFF
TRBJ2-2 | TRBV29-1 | CSAADRAHTGELFF
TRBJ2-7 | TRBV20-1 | CSASRPSGYEQYF
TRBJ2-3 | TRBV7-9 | CASSLLDSTDTQYF
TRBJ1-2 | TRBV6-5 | CASSYQGQGGGGYTF
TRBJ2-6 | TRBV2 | CARTVPGQGVAGANVLTF
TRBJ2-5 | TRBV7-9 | CASSLLEGVQETQYF
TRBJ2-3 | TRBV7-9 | CATHATDTQYF
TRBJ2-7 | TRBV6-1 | CASSGRENSYEQYF
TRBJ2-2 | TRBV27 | CASSLDSSGSVSGELFF
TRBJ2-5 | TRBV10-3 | CAISRDQETQYF
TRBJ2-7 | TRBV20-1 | CSARGSDRGYYEQYF
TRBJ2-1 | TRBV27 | CASSGGTSGYNEQFF
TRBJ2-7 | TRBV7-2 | CASSFGVAPTYEQYF